Listed here are 8 T cell receptor beta chains from one sample, sequenced in a study of regulatory T cells in long-lasting Graves disease. Time point: persistent/refractory GD, antithyroid drugs over 5 years with positive TRAb. RNA from PBMCs was the source of the TCR library. Arm-PCR of CDR3 regions and iRepertoire HTBI primers were the basis on which TCR beta libraries were built. TCRdb called the multiplex PCR reads again in MiXCR, with one record for every CDR3 protein. The sample carries roughly 400,000 distinct CDR3 sequences, roughly 20% recorded once. Sequenced here: peripheral blood mononuclear cells (PBMCs), sampled when the disease was refractory, from a patient treated with antithyroid drugs. These receptors originate from a female donor with Graves disease.

The gene calls are TRBV28 and TRBJ2-7, with TRBD1 matching 8 bases. Germline V CDR1 and CDR2: MDHEN, SYDVKM. The CDR3 contains 16 residues. V lost 4 bases and J lost 3; bases outside the gene matches: 11. The DNA of the CDR3 is TGTGCCAGCAGTTCCCCGGGACAGGCGTTTTTCTACGAGCAGTACTTC. Its translation: CASSSPGQAFFYEQYF.

The V call is TRBV2, the J call TRBJ2-1; D may be TRBD1 or TRBD2 (5 bases each). CDR3 length: 15 residues. V shed 2 bases and J shed 5 bases, with 13 bases lying between them. Looked up from germline, CDR1 is SNHLY and CDR2 is FYNNEI. The CDR3 protein is CASSETSGRHNEQFF. The CDR3 DNA follows: TGTGCCAGCAGTGAAACGTCGGGACGACACAATGAGCAGTTCTTC.

This chain links TRBV6-1 with TRBJ1-1; D unclear. Looked up from germline, CDR1 is MNHNS and CDR2 is SASEGT. Trimming took off 5 bases at V and 1 base at J, with 8 bases between the two ends. The CDR3 has 13 amino acids. CDR3 in DNA: TGTGCCAGCAGTCCTCTCTGGAACACTGAAGCTTTCTTT. Its translation is CASSPLWNTEAFF.

In this sample, this clonotype turned up a few times. This chain links TRBV28 with TRBJ2-2; the D is unclear. This CDR3 region has 13 residues. Germline V gives CDR1 MDHEN, CDR2 SYDVKM. V shed 6 bases and J shed 5 bases, with 10 bases lying between them. CDR3 nucleotides: TGTGCCAGCAGGGGTGGGTGGACCGGGGAGCTGTTTTTT. Translated: CASRGGWTGELFF.

The V and J genes are TRBV19 and TRBJ2-7; no clear D. Trimming removed 5 bases from V and 5 bases from J, with 13 bases in between. Germline assignment: CDR1 LNHDA and CDR2 SQIVND (reference sequence). CDR3 size: 13 residues. CDR3 amino acids: CASSPVIWNEQYF. In DNA form, the CDR3 reads TGTGCCAGTAGTCCGGTGATTTGGAACGAGCAGTACTTC. Full variable domain (rest looked up from reference TRBV19 and TRBJ2-7): DGGITQSPKYLFRKEGQNVTLSCEQNLNHDAMYWYRQDPGQGLRLIYYSQIVNDFQKGDIAEGYSVSREKKESFPLTVTSAQKNPTAFYLCASSPVIWNEQYFGPGTRLTVT.

This clonotype was counted a few times. The genes are TRBV7-2 and TRBJ1-5; TRBD1 might be the D (6 bases). This CDR3 spans 18 amino acids. Trimming left V 5 bases short and J 0 bases short, with 20 bases between. Looked up from germline, CDR1 is SGHTA and CDR2 is FQGNSA. CDR3 sequence: CASSGGHPHLYSNQPQHF. The CDR3 nucleotides are TGTGCCAGCAGCGGGGGACACCCCCATCTTTATAGCAATCAGCCCCAGCATTTT.

The table lists this clonotype with a few counts. The rearrangement links TRBV9 to TRBJ1-2; the D gene is possibly TRBD1 (5 bases). V lost 0 bases and J lost 7, with 16 bases in between. CDR1 is SGDLS and CDR2 is YYNGEE in the germline V gene. The CDR3 contains 15 residues. The CDR3 bases are TGTGCCAGCAGCGTAGGAGGGTCCAGGGTTGGTGGCTACACCTTC. This gives the protein CASSVGGSRVGGYTF.

This clonotype was recorded a few times. V and J are TRBV9 and TRBJ2-5; 8 nucleotides match TRBD2. The CDR3 contains 14 residues. The trim removed 3 bases at V and 6 bases at J, leaving 7 bases unmatched. Germline assignment: CDR1 SGDLS and CDR2 YYNGEE. CDR3: CASSGSGTSQTQYF. CDR3 DNA sequence: TGTGCCAGCAGCGGGTCCGGGACTAGTCAGACCCAGTACTTC.